The source of this T cell receptor beta chain is a study of CD8 T cells in Susac syndrome. Overall study: Roughly eight of the sequenced Susac syndrome patients were in remission, and six had active disease. Patients with Susac syndrome were, at the time of blood collection, therapy-naive, maintained on corticosteroids, or maintained on intravenous immunoglobulin alone.

Germline-derived CDR1 and CDR2 are MGHDK and SYGVNS. V was trimmed by 2 bases and J by 4 bases, leaving 5 bases between them. The CDR3 has 13 amino acids. RNA, at about 0.45 to 1 ug, was reverse transcribed with random hexamers. The amplification used immunoSEQ multiplex PCR on TCR beta CDR3; it spanned 54 Vbeta and 13 Jbeta. TCRdb reprocessed the immunoSEQ multiplex PCR reads with MiXCR, giving one entry per CDR3 protein. The top ten clones hold 0.12% of a sample with about 180,000 distinct CDR3 sequences, roughly 94% of them seen once. Bulk CD8+ and CD4+ cells came from magnetic negative isolation; CD8+ TEMRA by FACS.

The TCR originated in a human donor with Susac syndrome. The sequencing sample was made of CD4+ T cells from PBMCs. V is TRBV25-1 and J is TRBJ1-4, with D uncertain. The CDR3 nucleotides are TGTGCCAGCAGTGAACGGGTTAATGAAAAACTGTTTTTT. Encoded protein: CASSERVNEKLFF.